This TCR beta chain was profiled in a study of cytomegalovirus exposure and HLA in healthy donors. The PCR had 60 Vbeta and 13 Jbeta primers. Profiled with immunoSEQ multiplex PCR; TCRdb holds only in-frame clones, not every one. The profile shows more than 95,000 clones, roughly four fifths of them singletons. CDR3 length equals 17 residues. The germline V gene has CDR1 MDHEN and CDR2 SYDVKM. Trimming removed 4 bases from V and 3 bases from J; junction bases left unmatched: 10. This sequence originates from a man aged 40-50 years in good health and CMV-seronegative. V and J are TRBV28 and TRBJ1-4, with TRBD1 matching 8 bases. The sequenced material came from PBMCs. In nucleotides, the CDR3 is TGTGCCAGCAGTTCCCCTTGGACAGGGCCGGCTAATGAAAAACTGTTTTTT. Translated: CASSSPWTGPANEKLFF. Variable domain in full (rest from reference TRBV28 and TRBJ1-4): DVKVTQSSRYLVKRTGEKVFLECVQDMDHENMFWYRQDPGLGLRLIYFSYDVKMKEKGDIPEGYSVSREKKERFSLILESASTNQTSMYLCASSSPWTGPANEKLFFGSGTQLSVL.